This T cell receptor (beta chain) emerged from a study of Tregs in tolerant kidney transplant recipients. Of note for this clone: The antigen is unknown.

Data came from immunoSEQ multiplex PCR; TCRdb stores just in-frame clones and leaves some out. The data show around 30,000 clones, 70% to 85% seen once. The TCR originated in a human donor in good health. The sample comprised Tregs from blood cultured with allogeneic cells.

CDR3 DNA sequence: TGTGCCAGCAGCCAAGCCGGGACTAGCCAAACCGGGGAGCTGTTTTTT. It codes for CASSQAGTSQTGELFF. The rearrangement links TRBV7-9 to TRBJ2-2; 9 bases match TRBD2. The CDR3 is 16 amino acids. The germline CDR1 and CDR2 sequences are SEHNR and FQNEAQ (reference sequence). V shed 5 bases, J shed 5 bases, and the junction held 9 bases outside the gene matches.